The rows below give T cell receptor beta chains drawn from one sample of a study of blood T cell repertoires in COVID-19. TCRdb's table, derived via immunoSEQ multiplex PCR, lists solely in-frame clones and lacks some. The sample lists approximately 97,000 clones, about 90% seen once, with approximately 5% in the top ten. The sequenced sample consisted of peripheral blood. Receptor source: a woman in her fifties or sixties with COVID-19, enrolled during active disease. Each CDR3 is given with its conserved first and last residue. Fields, in order: clone size, V gene, D gene, J gene, CDR3 protein, CDR3 DNA. The D gene is left open where the match is weak. Not every row has a clone size; where given, it reads once, few, many or a size class.

abundance: once
v_gene: TRBV24-1
d_gene: TRBD1
j_gene: TRBJ1-3
CDR3aa: CATSTTGGVRNTIYF
CDR3nt: TGTGCCACCAGCACCACAGGGGGCGTACGGAACACCATATATTTT

abundance: NA
v_gene: TRBV7-9
d_gene: NA
j_gene: TRBJ1-2
CDR3aa: CASSLTTNYGYTF
CDR3nt: TGTGCCAGCAGCTTAACAACTAACTATGGCTACACCTTC

abundance: NA
v_gene: TRBV19
d_gene: TRBD1
j_gene: TRBJ2-7
CDR3aa: CASSQDRDYEQYF
CDR3nt: TGTGCCAGTAGTCAGGACAGGGACTACGAGCAGTACTTC

abundance: NA
v_gene: TRBV19
d_gene: TRBD2
j_gene: TRBJ2-2
CDR3aa: CASSILAGGTGELFF
CDR3nt: TGTGCCAGTAGTATCCTAGCGGGGGGCACCGGGGAGCTGTTTTTT

abundance: once
v_gene: TRBV7-9
d_gene: TRBD1
j_gene: TRBJ2-7
CDR3aa: CASSIQGMGGEQYF
CDR3nt: TGTGCCAGCAGCATACAGGGGATGGGCGGCGAGCAGTACTTC

abundance: NA
v_gene: TRBV28
d_gene: NA
j_gene: TRBJ1-4
CDR3aa: CASSETWEKLFF
CDR3nt: TGTGCCAGCAGCGAGACTTGGGAGAAACTGTTTTTT

abundance: once
v_gene: TRBV7-3
d_gene: TRBD2
j_gene: TRBJ2-3
CDR3aa: CASSLGEAGGLDSQYF
CDR3nt: TGTGCCAGCAGCCTCGGGGAAGCGGGGGGCCTCGATTCGCAGTATTTT

abundance: NA
v_gene: TRBV28
d_gene: NA
j_gene: TRBJ1-1
CDR3aa: CASSQGLRAEAFF
CDR3nt: TGTGCCAGCAGTCAGGGGTTACGGGCTGAAGCTTTCTTT

abundance: NA
v_gene: TRBV7-9
d_gene: TRBD1
j_gene: TRBJ2-7
CDR3aa: CASSSRAGQGSYEQYF
CDR3nt: TGTGCCAGCAGCTCGCGCGCTGGACAGGGCTCCTACGAGCAGTACTTC

abundance: NA
v_gene: TRBV19
d_gene: NA
j_gene: TRBJ2-7
CDR3aa: CASSPRQDSSYEQYF
CDR3nt: TGTGCCAGTAGTCCCCGACAGGACAGCTCCTACGAGCAGTACTTC

abundance: NA
v_gene: TRBV30
d_gene: NA
j_gene: TRBJ2-2
CDR3aa: CAWSGIRVSGELFF
CDR3nt: TGTGCCTGGAGCGGTATCAGGGTGTCCGGGGAGCTGTTTTTT

abundance: NA
v_gene: TRBV20-1
d_gene: NA
j_gene: TRBJ1-1
CDR3aa: CSARPYTEAFF
CDR3nt: TGCAGTGCTAGACCCTACACTGAAGCTTTCTTT

abundance: few
v_gene: TRBV3-1/TRBV3-2
d_gene: TRBD2
j_gene: TRBJ2-1
CDR3aa: CASSPTSGGANEQFF
CDR3nt: TGTGCCAGCAGCCCGACTAGCGGGGGGGCCAATGAGCAGTTCTTC

abundance: NA
v_gene: TRBV19
d_gene: NA
j_gene: TRBJ1-4
CDR3aa: CAHPRGGEGEKLFF
CDR3nt: TGTGCACACCCCCGTGGGGGGGAAGGCGAAAAACTGTTTTTT

abundance: NA
v_gene: TRBV7-9
d_gene: NA
j_gene: TRBJ1-6
CDR3aa: CASSFGPNSPLHF
CDR3nt: TGTGCCAGCAGCTTCGGTCCCAATTCACCCCTCCACTTT

abundance: once
v_gene: TRBV18
d_gene: TRBD1
j_gene: TRBJ2-7
CDR3aa: CASSEEYGTGDEQYF
CDR3nt: TGTGCCAGCTCAGAAGAGTACGGGACAGGTGACGAGCAGTACTTC

abundance: NA
v_gene: TRBV3-1/TRBV3-2
d_gene: NA
j_gene: TRBJ2-3
CDR3aa: CASSQDSGGTDTQYF
CDR3nt: TGTGCCAGCAGCCAAGATTCGGGGGGCACAGATACGCAGTATTTT

abundance: NA
v_gene: TRBV2
d_gene: NA
j_gene: TRBJ1-2
CDR3aa: CASKIQQGNGYTF
CDR3nt: TGTGCCAGCAAAATTCAACAGGGAAATGGCTACACCTTC

abundance: NA
v_gene: TRBV7-3
d_gene: TRBD1
j_gene: TRBJ2-6
CDR3aa: CASSMTGNSGANVLTF
CDR3nt: TGTGCCAGCAGCATGACAGGGAACTCTGGGGCCAACGTCCTGACTTTC

abundance: few
v_gene: TRBV10-3
d_gene: TRBD1
j_gene: TRBJ1-6
CDR3aa: CAISGGDRGQSPLHF
CDR3nt: TGTGCCATCAGTGGCGGCGACAGGGGACAATCACCCCTCCACTTT

abundance: once
v_gene: TRBV4-2
d_gene: NA
j_gene: TRBJ2-1
CDR3aa: CASSQDRKGSYNEQFF
CDR3nt: TGTGCCAGCAGCCAAGATCGGAAGGGGTCCTACAATGAGCAGTTCTTC

abundance: NA
v_gene: TRBV30
d_gene: TRBD1
j_gene: TRBJ1-1
CDR3aa: CAWRRQGITEAFF
CDR3nt: TGTGCCTGGAGGAGACAGGGGATTACTGAAGCTTTCTTT

abundance: NA
v_gene: TRBV6-6
d_gene: NA
j_gene: TRBJ1-2
CDR3aa: CASSLYSTNYGYTF
CDR3nt: TGTGCCAGCAGTCTCTACTCAACTAACTATGGCTACACCTTC

abundance: NA
v_gene: TRBV12-5
d_gene: TRBD2
j_gene: TRBJ2-1
CDR3aa: CASGLGLSGGANEQFF
CDR3nt: TGTGCTAGTGGTTTGGGGCTTAGCGGGGGGGCAAATGAGCAGTTCTTC

abundance: NA
v_gene: TRBV4-2
d_gene: NA
j_gene: TRBJ2-1
CDR3aa: CASSQVGDSETRGQFF
CDR3nt: TGTGCCAGCAGCCAAGTGGGAGACTCTGAAACCCGGGGGCAGTTCTTC

abundance: NA
v_gene: TRBV6-5
d_gene: TRBD2
j_gene: TRBJ2-1
CDR3aa: CASSPSGGRYNEQFF
CDR3nt: TGTGCCAGCAGTCCTAGCGGGGGGCGTTACAATGAGCAGTTCTTC

abundance: many
v_gene: TRBV24-1
d_gene: TRBD1
j_gene: TRBJ1-2
CDR3aa: CATSDSRTGLFSGYTF
CDR3nt: TGTGCCACCAGTGATTCCAGGACAGGGCTCTTTTCCGGCTACACCTTC

abundance: NA
v_gene: TRBV6-8
d_gene: NA
j_gene: TRBJ1-2
CDR3aa: CASSPRALQRGYTF
CDR3nt: TGTGCCAGCAGCCCGAGGGCCTTACAGAGGGGCTACACCTTC

abundance: NA
v_gene: TRBV3-1/TRBV3-2
d_gene: NA
j_gene: TRBJ1-2
CDR3aa: CASSQDRGSGYTF
CDR3nt: TGTGCCAGCAGCCAAGATCGCGGGTCTGGCTACACCTTC

abundance: NA
v_gene: TRBV7-9
d_gene: NA
j_gene: TRBJ2-1
CDR3aa: CASSLATRYNEQFF
CDR3nt: TGTGCCAGCAGCTTAGCGACTAGATACAATGAGCAGTTCTTC

abundance: NA
v_gene: TRBV14
d_gene: TRBD1
j_gene: TRBJ2-1
CDR3aa: CASRRTGVGNEQFF
CDR3nt: TGTGCCAGCAGAAGGACAGGGGTGGGCAATGAGCAGTTCTTC

abundance: NA
v_gene: TRBV5-4
d_gene: TRBD2
j_gene: TRBJ2-1
CDR3aa: CASSLDGGGVNEQFF
CDR3nt: TGTGCCAGCAGCTTGGATGGCGGGGGGGTCAATGAGCAGTTCTTC

abundance: NA
v_gene: TRBV6-4
d_gene: TRBD1
j_gene: TRBJ1-2
CDR3aa: CASSHGQGQGYTF
CDR3nt: TGTGCCAGCAGTCACGGACAGGGGCAGGGCTACACCTTC

abundance: once
v_gene: TRBV5-1
d_gene: TRBD1
j_gene: TRBJ1-2
CDR3aa: CASSMTGEGYTF
CDR3nt: TGCGCCAGCAGCATGACAGGGGAGGGCTACACCTTC

abundance: NA
v_gene: TRBV2
d_gene: NA
j_gene: TRBJ1-1
CDR3aa: CASSPQITTVFEAFF
CDR3nt: TGTGCCAGCAGTCCTCAAATAACGACAGTATTCGAAGCTTTCTTT

abundance: once
v_gene: TRBV5-1
d_gene: NA
j_gene: TRBJ2-2
CDR3aa: CASSWPGELFF
CDR3nt: TGCGCCAGCAGCTGGCCGGGGGAGCTGTTTTTT

abundance: NA
v_gene: TRBV5-1
d_gene: NA
j_gene: TRBJ1-5
CDR3aa: CASSMGASVPGQPQHF
CDR3nt: TGCGCCAGCAGCATGGGGGCCTCCGTACCGGGGCAGCCCCAGCATTTT

abundance: NA
v_gene: TRBV12-3/TRBV12-4
d_gene: NA
j_gene: TRBJ1-2
CDR3aa: CASSQGNYGYTF
CDR3nt: TGTGCCAGCAGTCAGGGGAACTATGGCTACACCTTC

abundance: NA
v_gene: TRBV7-9
d_gene: NA
j_gene: TRBJ1-1
CDR3aa: CASSSRIWGGTEAFF
CDR3nt: TGTGCCAGCAGCTCCCGCATATGGGGAGGCACTGAAGCTTTCTTT

abundance: NA
v_gene: TRBV18
d_gene: NA
j_gene: TRBJ1-1
CDR3aa: CASSPPSRADTEAFF
CDR3nt: TGTGCCAGCTCACCACCGTCCAGGGCTGACACTGAAGCTTTCTTT

abundance: NA
v_gene: TRBV27
d_gene: NA
j_gene: TRBJ2-2
CDR3aa: CASTGLGGELFF
CDR3nt: TGTGCCAGCACGGGATTGGGCGGGGAGCTGTTTTTT